This is a list of T cell receptor beta chains from one sample in a study of blood T cells in healthy people across ages. TCRdb re-called the 5' RACE reads through MiXCR, storing one row per CDR3 protein. The repertoire holds about 680,000 distinct CDR3 sequences, with roughly 49% as singletons. Sequences were obtained from blood. These receptors all stem from a woman aged 55-69 years in good health. The CDR3 runs from the conserved cysteine through the conserved F or W. The D gene is left open where the match is weak. Expanded clones get a size class; other rows say once, few or many, or leave the size out.

TRBV29-1	TRBJ2-3	.	.	CSVVGHADAQYF	TGCAGCGTTGTGGGACACGCGGATGCGCAGTATTTT
TRBV4-2	TRBJ1-2	.	few	CASSQGGEGSHYGYTF	TGTGCCAGCAGCCAAGGTGGGGAGGGGAGTCACTATGGCTACACCTTC
TRBV9	TRBJ2-1	TRBD2	once	CASSDGTSGAYQFF	TGTGCCAGCAGCGACGGTACTAGCGGGGCATACCAGTTCTTC
TRBV10-3	TRBJ1-2	TRBD1	.	CAISETSPGTGNGYTF	TGTGCCATCAGTGAGACAAGTCCCGGGACAGGGAATGGCTACACCTTC
TRBV5-1	TRBJ2-3	TRBD2	.	CASSPVTSGLTDTQYF	TGCGCCAGCAGCCCGGTGACTAGCGGGCTCACAGATACGCAGTATTTT
TRBV29-1	TRBJ1-1	.	.	CSGGWGNTEAFF	TGCAGCGGAGGCTGGGGGAACACTGAAGCTTTCTTT
TRBV27	TRBJ2-7	.	.	CASRLSGVYEQYF	TGTGCCAGTAGACTCTCGGGAGTCTACGAGCAGTACTTC
TRBV3-1	TRBJ1-1	.	.	CASSPPLRGSTEAFF	TGTGCCAGCAGCCCCCCCCTCCGGGGCAGCACTGAAGCTTTCTTT
TRBV20-1	TRBJ2-3	.	few	CSASAGLSTDTQYF	TGCAGTGCTAGTGCGGGACTTAGCACAGATACGCAGTATTTT
TRBV20-1	TRBJ2-5	.	few	CSARRTVQETQYF	TGCAGTGCTAGAAGGACGGTACAAGAGACCCAGTACTTC
TRBV5-1	TRBJ2-1	.	once	CASSSGSHGGNNEQFF	TGCGCCAGCAGTTCCGGCTCACATGGGGGTAACAATGAGCAGTTCTTC
TRBV12-3/TRBV12-4	TRBJ2-3	TRBD1	few	CASSHARGTGLTDTQYF	TGTGCCAGCAGCCACGCCCGGGGGACAGGGCTTACAGATACGCAGTATTTT
TRBV20-1	TRBJ1-2	.	.	CSAPREKNGYTF	TGCAGTGCTCCCAGGGAGAAGAATGGCTACACCTTC
TRBV6-2/TRBV6-3	TRBJ1-5	TRBD1	.	CASSRNTGGGNQPQHF	TGTGCCAGCAGTAGGAATACAGGGGGAGGGAATCAGCCCCAGCATTTT
TRBV14	TRBJ2-3	.	once	CASSEVGFTDTQYF	TGTGCCAGCAGCGAAGTCGGGTTCACAGATACGCAGTATTTT
TRBV4-3	TRBJ1-4	TRBD1	.	CASSQDRQGAATNEKLFF	TGCGCCAGCAGCCAAGACAGACAGGGGGCTGCAACTAATGAAAAACTGTTTTTT
TRBV20-1	TRBJ2-7	.	.	CSTRRRRAGSYEQYF	TGCAGTACCCGACGAAGACGAGCGGGTTCCTACGAGCAGTACTTC
TRBV4-1	TRBJ2-4	.	.	CASSQVWGLRNIQYF	TGCGCCAGCAGCCAAGTTTGGGGGCTAAGAAATATTCAGTACTTC
TRBV7-9	TRBJ1-2	TRBD1	.	CASSESRGLYGYTF	TGTGCCAGCAGCGAAAGCAGGGGGCTTTATGGCTACACCTTC
TRBV7-9	TRBJ1-1	.	few	CASSLAWAALNTEAFF	TGTGCCAGCAGCTTAGCCTGGGCAGCGCTGAACACTGAAGCTTTCTTT
TRBV9	TRBJ2-2	.	.	CASSFWATGELFF	TGTGCCAGCAGTTTTTGGGCCACCGGGGAGCTGTTTTTT
TRBV20-1	TRBJ2-7	TRBD1	.	CSARSTGGQNEQYF	TGCAGTGCTAGGAGCACAGGGGGCCAAAACGAGCAGTACTTC
TRBV4-2	TRBJ2-7	TRBD2	.	CASSQDNRREAYEQYF	TGTGCCAGCAGCCAAGATAATCGGCGGGAGGCATACGAGCAGTACTTC
TRBV7-2	TRBJ2-7	TRBD1	few	CASSLPDRGLHEQYF	TGTGCCAGCAGCCTACCCGACAGGGGGCTCCACGAGCAGTACTTC
TRBV3-1	TRBJ2-1	TRBD2	.	CASSQGASGDGTYNEQFF	TGTGCCAGCAGCCAAGGGGCTAGCGGAGACGGAACCTACAATGAGCAGTTCTTC
TRBV20-1	TRBJ2-6	.	.	CSARDIGISGANVLTF	TGCAGTGCTAGAGATATAGGGATCTCTGGGGCCAACGTCCTGACTTTC
TRBV27	TRBJ1-2	TRBD1	.	CASSPPDRVSGYTF	TGTGCCAGCAGTCCCCCGGACAGGGTTTCTGGCTACACCTTC
TRBV5-6	TRBJ1-5	TRBD1	.	CASSLGTGTQPQHF	TGTGCCAGCAGCTTGGGGACAGGGACTCAGCCCCAGCATTTT
TRBV6-1	TRBJ2-7	TRBD1	.	CASRRQGNNWGSYEQYF	TGTGCCAGCAGGCGACAGGGCAATAACTGGGGCTCCTACGAGCAGTACTTC
TRBV14	TRBJ2-7	TRBD2	few	CASSRGTSGPYEQYF	TGTGCCAGCAGCCGCGGGACTAGCGGACCCTACGAGCAGTACTTC
TRBV7-2	TRBJ1-1	.	.	CASSFSYLGTEAFF	TGTGCCAGCAGCTTTTCTTATTTGGGCACTGAAGCTTTCTTT
TRBV5-1	TRBJ1-4	.	few	CASSTTGTSREKLFF	TGCGCCAGCAGCACTACCGGGACATCACGGGAAAAACTGTTTTTT
TRBV24-1	TRBJ2-1	.	few	CATSGGFTRNEQFF	TGTGCCACCAGTGGGGGTTTCACCCGAAATGAGCAGTTCTTC
TRBV20-1	TRBJ2-1	TRBD2	.	CSARGTSGNTYNEQFF	TGCAGTGCTAGAGGGACTAGCGGGAATACCTACAATGAGCAGTTCTTC
TRBV19	TRBJ2-1	TRBD2	.	CASSRTSDYNEQFF	TGTGCCAGTAGTAGGACTAGCGATTACAATGAGCAGTTCTTC
TRBV11-2	TRBJ2-3	TRBD2	.	CASSLVFLAGGTDTQYF	TGTGCCAGCAGCTTAGTCTTTCTAGCGGGAGGGACAGATACGCAGTATTTT
TRBV4-3	TRBJ1-1	.	.	CASSQKNRGTEAFF	TGCGCCAGCAGCCAAAAGAACCGGGGGACTGAAGCTTTCTTT
TRBV3-1	TRBJ1-2	.	.	CASSQGQGGINYGYTF	TGTGCCAGCAGCCAAGGCCAGGGCGGGATAAACTATGGCTACACCTTC
TRBV10-3	TRBJ2-7	.	.	CATRSLETYEQYF	TGTGCCACCCGGTCCCTTGAAACCTACGAGCAGTACTTC
TRBV6-2/TRBV6-3	TRBJ2-1	TRBD2	once	CASSYATSGKGEQFF	TGTGCCAGCAGTTACGCGACTAGCGGGAAGGGTGAGCAGTTCTTC